This T cell receptor (beta chain) was sequenced during a study of OX40 agonist ivuxolimab in advanced cancers. Notes on the research overall: The costimulatory receptor OX40 (CD134) was targeted by ivuxolimab, a fully human IgG2 agonistic monoclonal antibody. Intravenous ivuxolimab was administered to patients every 2 weeks at six dose levels: 0.01, 0.1, 0.3, 1.5, 3 and 10 mg/kg. Of the 52 patients in dose escalation, 19 had hepatocellular carcinoma, some 15 had melanoma, 9 had renal cell carcinoma and 9 had head and neck cancer. A male proportion of around 81% and a mean age of approximately 62 years, ranging from about 23 to 90, were recorded for the dose-escalation cohort. Patients were allowed to have had prior anti-PD-1, anti-PD-L1 or anti-CTLA-4 therapy, and around 40% of the dose-escalation patients had previously received checkpoint inhibitors. Three dose-escalation patients achieved partial responses, one with hepatocellular carcinoma and two with cutaneous melanoma. The purpose of peripheral TCRbeta sequencing was to test whether ivuxolimab changed TCR sequence diversity and led to clonal T-cell expansion. The monotherapy dose-escalation portion (N = 52 patients) of the phase I ivuxolimab trial is reported in the paper.

Patients with a history of autoimmune disease or receiving systemic immunosuppression were excluded from the trial. Peripheral blood for TCR sequencing was collected from all dose cohorts at baseline, on cycle 4 day 1, and on cycle 7 day 1. The samples were taken from a phase I, first-in-human, multicenter, open-label dose-escalation trial of ivuxolimab. Adults with locally advanced or metastatic melanoma, renal cell carcinoma, hepatocellular carcinoma or head and neck squamous cell carcinoma were enrolled in the trial. Before TCR sequencing, CD4+ T cells and CD8+ T cells were sorted from peripheral blood as separate populations. For sequencing of the TCRbeta CDR3 region, genomic DNA was extracted from the sorted cells. TCRbeta CDR3 regions were sequenced using the immunoSEQ Assay. The table was pulled from immuneACCESS by TCRdb, which kept in-frame rearrangements only. Such tables lose some clones; where checked, under half of the loss comes from unresolved V genes, and the rest has no known cause. The table for this sample lists 100,000 to 150,000 clones; about 94% of them were counted only once. The ten largest clones capture 0.15% to 0.17% of the sample.

The investigation overall reported the following: After ivuxolimab, expanded clones were on average more numerous among CD8+ T cells than among CD4+ T cells. Low levels of normalized T-cell clonal expansion were also shown by some nonresponding patients. At doses of 0.1 to 3.0 mg/kg, clonal expansion of both CD4+ and CD8+ blood T cells was observed from baseline to week 6. The antigen specificity of the peripheral T cells that underwent clonal expansion was not determined. In the 0.1-3.0 mg/kg groups, partial responders were among the patients with the lowest normalized peripheral clonal expansion, particularly in CD8+ T cells.

Details on this clone: Its antigen remains unidentified. It has no much larger one-base neighbor in the sample; base qualities were not kept.

The CDR3 holds 14 amino acids from the cysteine to the phenylalanine. Only the CDR3 DNA is retained, 42 bases long and in frame from the first base. V and J are truncated by 0 bases and 3 bases respectively, leaving an intervening sequence of 7 bases. The germline V gene encodes CDR1 SGHRS and CDR2 YFSETQ. This specimen was CD4+ or CD8+ T cells sorted from blood, taken in a trial of the OX40 agonist ivuxolimab. The sequence links TRBV5-1 to TRBJ2-1; D gene: possibly TRBD2, on 5 matching bases. The source is an adult with an advanced solid tumor such as melanoma, head and neck, liver or kidney cancer. The CDR3 corresponds to CASSLAGSYNEQFF. The DNA is as follows: TGCGCCAGCAGCTTGGCGGGGAGCTACAATGAGCAGTTCTTC.